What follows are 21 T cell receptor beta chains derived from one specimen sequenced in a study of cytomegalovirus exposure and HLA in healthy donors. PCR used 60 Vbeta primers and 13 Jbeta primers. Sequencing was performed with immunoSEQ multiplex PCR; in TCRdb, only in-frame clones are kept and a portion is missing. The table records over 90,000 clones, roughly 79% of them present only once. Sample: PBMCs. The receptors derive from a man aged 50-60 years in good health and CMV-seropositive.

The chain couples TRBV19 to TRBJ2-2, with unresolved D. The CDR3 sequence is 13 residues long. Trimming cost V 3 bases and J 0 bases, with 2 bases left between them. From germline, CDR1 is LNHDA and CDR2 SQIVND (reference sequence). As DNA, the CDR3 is TGTGCCAGTAGTATCGCGAACACCGGGGAGCTGTTTTTT. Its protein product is CASSIANTGELFF.

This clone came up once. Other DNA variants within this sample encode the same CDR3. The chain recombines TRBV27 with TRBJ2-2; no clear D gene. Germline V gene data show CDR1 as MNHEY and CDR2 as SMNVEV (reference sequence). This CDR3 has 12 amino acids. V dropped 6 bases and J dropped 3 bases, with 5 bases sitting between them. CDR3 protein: CASSPYTGELFF. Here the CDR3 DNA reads TGTGCCAGCAGCCCATACACCGGGGAGCTGTTTTTT.

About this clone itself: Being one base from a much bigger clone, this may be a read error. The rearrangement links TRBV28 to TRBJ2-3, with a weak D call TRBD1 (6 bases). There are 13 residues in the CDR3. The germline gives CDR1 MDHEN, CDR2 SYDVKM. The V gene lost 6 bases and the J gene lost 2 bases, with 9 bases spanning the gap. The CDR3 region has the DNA TGTGCCAGCAGACGGGACAACACAGATACGCAGTATTTT. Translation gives CASRRDNTDTQYF. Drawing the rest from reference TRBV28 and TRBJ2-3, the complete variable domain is DVKVTQSSRYLVKRTGEKVFLECVQDMDHENMFWYRQDPGLGLRLIYFSYDVKMKEKGDIPEGYSVSREKKERFSLILESASTNQTSMYLCASRRDNTDTQYFGPGTRLTVL.

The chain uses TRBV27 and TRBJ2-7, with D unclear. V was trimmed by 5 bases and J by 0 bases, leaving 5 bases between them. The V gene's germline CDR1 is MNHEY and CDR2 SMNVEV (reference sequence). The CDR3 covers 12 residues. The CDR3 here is CASSPSSYEQYF. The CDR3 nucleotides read TGTGCCAGCAGTCCATCCTCCTACGAGCAGTACTTC.

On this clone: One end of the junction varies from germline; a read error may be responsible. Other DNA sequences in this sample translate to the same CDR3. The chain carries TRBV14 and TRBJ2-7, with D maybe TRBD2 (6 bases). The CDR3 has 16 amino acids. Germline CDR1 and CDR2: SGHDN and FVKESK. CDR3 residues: CASSQEWSGLTREQYF. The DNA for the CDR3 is TGCGCCAGCAGCCAAGAATGGAGCGGGCTCACTCGAGAGCAGTACTTC.

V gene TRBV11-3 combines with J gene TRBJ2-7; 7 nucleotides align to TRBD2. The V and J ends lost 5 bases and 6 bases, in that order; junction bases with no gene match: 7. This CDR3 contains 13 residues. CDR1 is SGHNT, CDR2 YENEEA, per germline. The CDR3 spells CASSLRLAGEQYF. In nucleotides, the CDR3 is TGTGCCAGCAGCCTACGACTAGCAGGCGAGCAGTACTTC.

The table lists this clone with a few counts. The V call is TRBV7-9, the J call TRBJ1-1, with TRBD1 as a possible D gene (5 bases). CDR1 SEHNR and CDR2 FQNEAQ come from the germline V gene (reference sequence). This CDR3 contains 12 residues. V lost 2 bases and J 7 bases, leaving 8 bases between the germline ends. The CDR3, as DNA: TGTGCCAGCAGCTTAACAGGCGGTGAAGCTTTCTTT. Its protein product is CASSLTGGEAFF.

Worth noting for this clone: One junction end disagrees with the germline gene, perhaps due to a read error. This chain's CDR3 is CASSRYDNNQPQHF. CDR3 nucleotides: TGTGCCAGCAGTAGATATGACAACAATCAGCCCCAGCATTTT. This sequence joins TRBV10-3 and TRBJ1-5; D is undetermined. This CDR3 has 14 residues. Germline V lookup: CDR1 ENHRY, CDR2 SYGVKD.

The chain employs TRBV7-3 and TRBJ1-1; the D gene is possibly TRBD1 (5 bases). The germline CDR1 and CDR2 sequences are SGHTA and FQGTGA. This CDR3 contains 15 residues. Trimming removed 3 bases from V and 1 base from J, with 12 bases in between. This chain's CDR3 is CASSLSGAENTEAFF. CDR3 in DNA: TGTGCCAGCAGCTTGAGCGGGGCGGAGAACACTGAAGCTTTCTTT.

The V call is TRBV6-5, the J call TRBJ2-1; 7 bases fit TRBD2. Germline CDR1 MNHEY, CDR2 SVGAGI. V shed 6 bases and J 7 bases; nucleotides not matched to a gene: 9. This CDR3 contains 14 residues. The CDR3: CASSRGRVRNEQFF. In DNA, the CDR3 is TGTGCCAGCAGCCGGGGGAGGGTTAGGAATGAGCAGTTCTTC.

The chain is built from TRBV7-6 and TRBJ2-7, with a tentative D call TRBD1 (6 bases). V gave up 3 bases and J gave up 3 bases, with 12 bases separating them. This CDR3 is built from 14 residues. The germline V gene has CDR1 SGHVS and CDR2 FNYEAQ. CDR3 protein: CASSFNTDSYEQYF. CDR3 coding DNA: TGTGCCAGCAGCTTTAACACGGACAGCTACGAGCAGTACTTC. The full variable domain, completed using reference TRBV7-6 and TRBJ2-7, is GAGVSQSPRYKVTKRGQDVALRCDPISGHVSLYWYRQALGQGPEFLTYFNYEAQQDKSGLPNDRFSAERPEGSISTLTIQRTEQRDSAMYRCASSFNTDSYEQYFGPGTRLTVT.

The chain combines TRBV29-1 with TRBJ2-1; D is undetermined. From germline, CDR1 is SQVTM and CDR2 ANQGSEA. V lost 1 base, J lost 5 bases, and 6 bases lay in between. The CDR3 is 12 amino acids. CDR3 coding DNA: TGCAGCGTTGAAGGACACCACAATGAGCAGTTCTTC. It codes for CSVEGHHNEQFF.

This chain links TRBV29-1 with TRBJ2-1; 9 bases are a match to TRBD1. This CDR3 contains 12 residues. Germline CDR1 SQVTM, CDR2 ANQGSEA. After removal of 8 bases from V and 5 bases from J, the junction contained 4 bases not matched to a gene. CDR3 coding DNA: TGCAGCTCTTGGACAGGGGACAATGAGCAGTTCTTC. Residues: CSSWTGDNEQFF.

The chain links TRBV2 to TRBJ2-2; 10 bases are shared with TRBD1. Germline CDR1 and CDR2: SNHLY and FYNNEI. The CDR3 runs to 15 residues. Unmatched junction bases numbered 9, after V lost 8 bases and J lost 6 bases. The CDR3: CASRRDRGVAGELFF. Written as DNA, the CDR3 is TGTGCCAGCCGGAGGGACAGGGGAGTCGCCGGGGAGCTGTTTTTT.

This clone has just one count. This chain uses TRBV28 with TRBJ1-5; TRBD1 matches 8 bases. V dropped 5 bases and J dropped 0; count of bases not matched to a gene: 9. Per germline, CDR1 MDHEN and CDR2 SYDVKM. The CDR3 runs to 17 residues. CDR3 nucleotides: TGTGCCAGCAGTGGCCTGGGACAGGCCTATAGCAATCAGCCCCAGCATTTT. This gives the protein CASSGLGQAYSNQPQHF. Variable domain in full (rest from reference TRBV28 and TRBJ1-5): DVKVTQSSRYLVKRTGEKVFLECVQDMDHENMFWYRQDPGLGLRLIYFSYDVKMKEKGDIPEGYSVSREKKERFSLILESASTNQTSMYLCASSGLGQAYSNQPQHFGDGTRLSIL.

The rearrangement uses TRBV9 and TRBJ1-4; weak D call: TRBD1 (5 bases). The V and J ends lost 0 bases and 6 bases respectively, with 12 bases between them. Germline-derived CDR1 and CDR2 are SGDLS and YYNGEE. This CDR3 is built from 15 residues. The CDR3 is CASSVGQREYEKLFF. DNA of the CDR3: TGTGCCAGCAGCGTAGGACAGCGAGAATATGAAAAACTGTTTTTT.

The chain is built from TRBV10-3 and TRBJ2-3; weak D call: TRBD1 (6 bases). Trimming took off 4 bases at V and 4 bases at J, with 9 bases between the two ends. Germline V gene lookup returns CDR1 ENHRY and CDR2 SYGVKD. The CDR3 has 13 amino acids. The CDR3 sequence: CAISAPGADTQYF. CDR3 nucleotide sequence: TGTGCCATCAGTGCCCCAGGGGCAGATACGCAGTATTTT.

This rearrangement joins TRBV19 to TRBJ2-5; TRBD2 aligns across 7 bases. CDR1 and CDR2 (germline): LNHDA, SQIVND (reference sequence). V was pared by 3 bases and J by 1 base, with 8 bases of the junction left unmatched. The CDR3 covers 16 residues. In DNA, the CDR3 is TGTGCCAGTAGTATGAAGGGGAGGGAGAGCCAAGAGACCCAGTACTTC. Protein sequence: CASSMKGRESQETQYF.

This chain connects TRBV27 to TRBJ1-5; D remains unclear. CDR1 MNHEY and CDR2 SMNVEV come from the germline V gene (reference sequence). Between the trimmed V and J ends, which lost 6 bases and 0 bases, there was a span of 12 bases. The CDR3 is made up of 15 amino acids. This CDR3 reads CASRRSMNSNQPQHF. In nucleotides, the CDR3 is TGTGCCAGCAGGAGATCGATGAATAGCAATCAGCCCCAGCATTTT.

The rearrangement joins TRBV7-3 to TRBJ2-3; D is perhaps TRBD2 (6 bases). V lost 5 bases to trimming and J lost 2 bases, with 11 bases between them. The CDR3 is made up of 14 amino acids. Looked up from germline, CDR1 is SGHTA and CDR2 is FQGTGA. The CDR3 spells CASSLRTITDTQYF. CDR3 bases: TGTGCCAGCAGCCTTAGGACTATCACAGATACGCAGTATTTT.

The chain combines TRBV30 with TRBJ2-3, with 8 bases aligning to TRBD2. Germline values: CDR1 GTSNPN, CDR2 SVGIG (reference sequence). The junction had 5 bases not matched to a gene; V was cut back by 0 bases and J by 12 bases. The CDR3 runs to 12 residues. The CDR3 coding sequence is TGTGCCTGGAGTGTACTGGGGACTAGTCAGTATTTT. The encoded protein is CAWSVLGTSQYF.